The TCR beta chain under discussion was sequenced for a study of control samples from healthy donors and cancer patients. The junction had 8 bases not matched to a gene; V was cut back by 10 bases and J by 7 bases. This CDR3 has 13 amino acids. Germline lookup yields CDR1 ENHRY and CDR2 SYGVKD. The assay was immunoSEQ multiplex PCR, and TCRdb's table has in-frame clones only and misses some. The sample lists about 160,000 clones, roughly 95% occurring once. The chain recombines TRBV10-3 with TRBJ1-2; 11 positions match TRBD1. This sequence was found in a woman aged 30 to 39 in good health. Sequences were obtained from blood. CDR3 amino acids: CASTDRGRSGYTF. The CDR3 DNA sequence: TGTGCCAGCACGGACAGGGGGCGAAGTGGCTACACCTTC.